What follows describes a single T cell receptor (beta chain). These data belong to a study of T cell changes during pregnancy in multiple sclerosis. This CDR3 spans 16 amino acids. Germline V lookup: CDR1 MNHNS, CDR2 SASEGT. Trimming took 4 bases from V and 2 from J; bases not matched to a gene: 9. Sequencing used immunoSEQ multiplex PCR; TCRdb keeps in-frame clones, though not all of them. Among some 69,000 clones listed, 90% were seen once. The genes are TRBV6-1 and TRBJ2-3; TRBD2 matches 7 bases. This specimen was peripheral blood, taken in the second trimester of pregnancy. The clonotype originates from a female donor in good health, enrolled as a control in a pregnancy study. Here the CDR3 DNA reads TGTGCCAGCAGTGGCCCGACTAGCATGAACACAGATACGCAGTATTTT. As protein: CASSGPTSMNTDTQYF.